This T cell receptor beta chain stems from a study of CD8 T cells in ankylosing spondylitis. TCRdb recomputed calls from the 5' RACE reads with MiXCR, one row per CDR3 protein. This table has 330,000 or so distinct CDR3 sequences, around 8% appearing once. This clonotype was recorded a few times. Its antigen is undetermined. Sequence at one end of the junction differs from germline and may be a read error. CDR3 length: 13 residues. CDR1 is MNHEY, CDR2 SVGEGT, per germline. Whole-study findings and limits: About 8 highly homologous variants made up a TCR beta motif that seemed to typify ankylosing spondylitis blood.

The clonotype was recovered from a male donor with ankylosing spondylitis. V usage is TRBV6-2 or TRBV6-3 and J usage is TRBJ1-6; unclear D gene. The sample consisted of blood, either unsorted or a sorted T cell fraction (not recorded which). The CDR3 sequence is CDSKISQVAPLHF. As DNA, the CDR3 is TGTGACAGCAAGATTTCGCAGGTGGCGCCCCTCCACTTT.